The T cell receptor beta chain under discussion was sequenced for a study of T cells after yellow fever vaccination (dated by TCRdb to between 2018 and 2021). About the full investigation: The SMART-Seq v4 Ultra Low Input RNA kit was used to prepare libraries from fractions with low cell numbers. Blood was collected at multiple timepoints before and after primary and secondary immunization, and bulk PBMC replicates and cell subsets were isolated. The cohort comprised two healthy male donors, one aged 18 to 30 and one aged 30 to 40 years. To follow T-cell clones before and after primary and booster YFV17D yellow fever vaccination, bulk TCR alpha and beta repertoires were sequenced over time.

Taken with the paper, the label for treatment or condition translates to: live attenuated yellow fever vaccine strain. Two biological replicates of bulk PBMCs were collected at each blood-draw timepoint. PBMCs were isolated from peripheral blood using a standard Ficoll-Paque protocol. TriZol was used to extract RNA from bulk PBMCs, CD4 and CD8 fractions, and dextramer-positive and dextramer-negative fractions. The investigation overall reported the following: Computational filtering was required because FACS-sorted repertoires could contain abundant contaminating clonotypes from the bulk population. The study included only a couple of donors, which limits how far the findings can be generalized. Most clones expanded after primary vaccination were re-detected after the booster (about 96% of CD4 and approximately 88% of CD8), suggesting broad memory maintenance. The secondary T-cell response was found to be weaker but faster than the primary response, with a peak reached on day 5 rather than on day 15. A small fraction of clonotypes showed up in both the CD4 and CD8 compartments, probably as a result of convergent recombination.

This clonotype was counted many times. The antigen it recognizes is unknown. No base quality values were provided; no much bigger clone lies one nucleotide off. Synthesis of TCR cDNA relied on 5'RACE template switching, a step that introduced a universal primer site along with unique molecular identifiers. Priming for cDNA synthesis came from both the TCR alpha and TCR beta constant segments. Libraries were amplified in two PCR steps, with sample barcodes and sequencing adapters added in the second step. Sequencing of libraries was performed on Illumina HiSeq 2500 (2x100 bp) or NovaSeq (2x150 bp). Under the source paper's analysis protocol: MIGEC handled demultiplexing of reads and collapsing into UMI consensus sequences, while MiXCR performed V(D)J alignment. Using edgeR on replicate PBMC samples, clonotypes were called vaccine-responding if FDR was below 0.01 and the log2 fold change was above 5 up to day 15. Each bulk clonotype received a CD4 or CD8 identity based on whether the sequenced CD4 or CD8 repertoire contained that clonotype at higher abundance. The raw public data were reprocessed by TCRdb itself: fastp quality trimming at Q25, MiXCR clonotype calling, in-frame beta chains only. Each entry merges the rows of one CDR3 protein and shows their most common DNA and genes. The V and J calls and clone size are TCRdb's, not the authors'. The sample profile shows around 610,000 distinct CDR3 sequences; roughly 14% of them were found once. Of the sample, roughly 13% is held by the ten largest clones.

The receptor's source is a man younger than 40 who received the YFV17D yellow fever vaccine. The sequencing here drew on PBMCs, taken on the day of the yellow fever booster vaccination.

The CDR3 here reads CASSQGKETQYF. The sequence in DNA is TGCGCCAGCAGCCAGGGAAAAGAGACCCAGTACTTC. Recombination joined TRBV10-1 with TRBJ2-5; the D gene is perhaps TRBD1, on 5 matching bases. The CDR3 measures 12 amino acids from cysteine to phenylalanine. Left in the record is the CDR3 DNA by itself, 36 bases read in frame from the first base. CDR1 and CDR2, looked up from the germline V gene (reference sequence), are WNHNN and SYGVQD. The V and J ends are trimmed by 6 bases and 3 bases, leaving 8 bases between them.